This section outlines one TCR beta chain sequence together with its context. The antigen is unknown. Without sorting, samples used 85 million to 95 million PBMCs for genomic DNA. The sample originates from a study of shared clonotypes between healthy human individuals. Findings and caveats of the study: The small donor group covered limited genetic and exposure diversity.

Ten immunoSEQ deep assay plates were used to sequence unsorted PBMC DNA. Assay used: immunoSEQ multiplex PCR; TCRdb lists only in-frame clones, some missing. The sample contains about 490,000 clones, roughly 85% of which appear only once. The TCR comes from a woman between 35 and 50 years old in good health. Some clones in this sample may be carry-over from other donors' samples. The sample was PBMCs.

CDR3 sequence: CATKQGSLTGELFF. The CDR3 DNA reads TGTGCCACCAAGCAGGGGTCCCTCACCGGGGAGCTGTTTTTT. The rearrangement links TRBV15 to TRBJ2-2, with D perhaps TRBD1 (6 bases). This CDR3 has 14 residues. V lost 7 bases, J lost 4 bases, and 13 bases lay in between. Germline V CDR1 and CDR2: LNHNV, YYDKDF (reference sequence).